The clone carrying this TCR beta chain rates as medium-sized (0.01 to 0.1%). Its antigen remains unidentified. Time point of the sample: sample taken at primary tumor resection. MiXCR, applied by TCRdb to the 5' RACE reads, yields one record per CDR3 protein. The sample has hundreds of distinct CDR3 sequences; roughly 8% are singletons. These data come from a study of spatial heterogeneity in lung cancer. Study at large: Tumor regions showed TCR transcript counts that correlated strongly with a T cell module score from matched bulk RNA-seq. The study, taken as a whole, reports: Expanded alpha and beta TCR counts within tumors tracked tumor mutation counts. Alpha chains reached an estimated coverage of approximately 6.6% of tumor T cells, and beta chains about 14%.

The sequence was obtained from a male donor with early-stage non-small cell lung cancer. The source was lung tumor tissue, collected at surgery.

The CDR3 reads CASSRTGANVLTF. CDR3 nucleotide sequence: TGTGCCAGCAGCCGGACGGGGGCCAACGTCCTGACTTTC. The chain employs TRBV6-5 and TRBJ2-6; D ambiguous. Germline V gene sequence: CDR1 MNHEY, CDR2 SVGAGI. The CDR3 runs to 13 residues. The germline V and J ends were trimmed by 6 bases and 4 bases, with 7 bases remaining between them.